The 5 T cell receptor beta chains below were found in one sample sequenced in a study of T cell repertoires in cytomegalovirus infection. Using its own MiXCR run on the reads, TCRdb lists one record per CDR3 protein. The sample consists of 60,000 to 80,000 distinct CDR3 sequences, 20% to 25% of them appearing once. No cognate antigen is known for these TCRs. Specimen: CD8+ T cells from cultured PBMCs, collected from culture after CMV antigen stimulation. These receptors were taken from a human donor in good health (CMV status not recorded). Some clones in this sample may be carry-over from other donors' samples.

The chain joins TRBV6-5 to TRBJ2-3, with D possibly TRBD2 on 7 matching bases. Germline CDR1 MNHEY, CDR2 SVGAGI. V dropped 0 bases and J dropped 4 bases, with 14 bases sitting between them. The CDR3 sequence is 16 residues long. Here the CDR3 reads CASSYSGGGNSDTQYF. The DNA for the CDR3 is TGTGCCAGCAGTTACTCGGGGGGGGGCAATTCAGATACGCAGTATTTT.

This chain uses TRBV12-3 or TRBV12-4 with TRBJ2-3; tentatively, D is TRBD2 (6 bases). CDR3 length: 14 amino acids. The V end lost 2 bases, the J end lost 5 bases, and 11 bases lay between the germline ends. Written as DNA, the CDR3 is TGTGCCAGCAGTTTATTCGGGGGAGGAGATACGCAGTATTTT. Encoded protein: CASSLFGGGDTQYF.

This chain joins TRBV28 and TRBJ1-5, with 8 bases aligning to TRBD1. The CDR3 sequence is 16 residues long. CDR1 is MDHEN, CDR2 SYDVKM, per germline. V lost 5 bases, J lost 2 bases, and 8 bases stayed unmatched. CDR3 sequence (DNA): TGTGCCAGCAGTAAGGACAGGGAAGGGGGCAATCAGCCCCAGCATTTT. Amino acids: CASSKDREGGNQPQHF.

This clonotype was seen a handful of times. J is TRBJ1-2 and V is TRBV15; D is uncertain. Trimming took 3 bases from V and 3 from J, leaving 11 bases between them. This CDR3 is built from 14 residues. Germline V gene sequence: CDR1 LNHNV, CDR2 YYDKDF (reference sequence). CDR3 sequence: CATSRDSTYYGYTF. The CDR3 DNA sequence: TGTGCCACCAGCAGGGACTCCACGTACTATGGCTACACCTTC.

This clonotype was detected only a few times. The chain recombines TRBV11-2 with TRBJ2-7; 9 nucleotides line up with TRBD2. CDR1 and CDR2 from the germline V gene are SGHAT and FQNNGV. The CDR3 totals 16 residues. With 0 bases clipped from V and 7 bases from J, the junction kept 10 bases outside the gene matches. CDR3 coding DNA: TGTGCCAGCAGCTTAGAGTGGCGGGGGGGCCCCAGGGAGCAGTACTTC. The encoded protein is CASSLEWRGGPREQYF.